This T cell receptor beta chain was recorded in a study of CD8 T cells in Susac syndrome. RNA was extracted with the RNeasy kit, and a quantity of about 0.45 to 1 ug was reverse transcribed using random hexamers. TCRdb reprocessed the immunoSEQ multiplex PCR reads via MiXCR and lists one record per CDR3 protein. The sample records about 150,000 distinct CDR3 sequences, 95% being singletons. The germline V and J ends were trimmed by 5 bases and 10 bases, with 28 bases remaining between them. Germline-derived CDR1 and CDR2 are SGDLS and YYNGEE. The CDR3 covers 17 residues. The sample was CD4+ T cells from PBMCs. The clonotype comes from a human donor with Susac syndrome. This chain links TRBV9 with TRBJ2-1, with TRBD1 as a possible D gene (6 bases). CDR3 sequence: CASSLQGAQFTIREQFF. The CDR3 nucleotides are TGTGCCAGCAGTTTACAGGGAGCGCAATTTACAATACGGGAGCAGTTCTTC.